This T cell receptor beta chain was captured in a study of T cell responses to AZD1222 COVID-19 vaccine. Between the trimmed V and J ends, which lost 0 bases and 1 base, there was a span of 6 bases. This CDR3 comprises 13 residues. Germline V gene sequence: CDR1 SQVTM, CDR2 ANQGSEA. Study results and caveats: Repertoire sampling was restricted to post-peak T cell response timepoints.

Whether given at about 4 or about 12 weeks, second doses were pooled. Only in-frame clones appear in the TCRdb table, and some are missing; sequencing was by immunoSEQ multiplex PCR. The sample contains roughly 110,000 clones, 80% to 95% of which appear only once. Remarks on this clone: What it binds is unknown.

The receptor comes from an adult who received the AZD1222 COVID-19 vaccine. The material sequenced was peripheral blood, taken 28 days after the second AZD1222 dose. V usage is TRBV29-1 and J usage is TRBJ1-1; D is uncertain. Here the CDR3 DNA reads TGCAGCGTTGAAGACAGCTGGAACACTGAAGCTTTCTTT. Translating gives CSVEDSWNTEAFF.